The 28 T cell receptor beta chains given below trace back to one sample, sequenced in a study of cytomegalovirus exposure and HLA in healthy donors. Primers for the PCR totalled 60 Vbeta and 13 Jbeta. Some clones are missing from TCRdb's copy, which holds only in-frame ones; the method was immunoSEQ multiplex PCR. The sample holds roughly 110,000 clones; about 80% are singletons and the top ten take roughly 2.6%. Sequencing input: PBMCs. The receptors shown here come from a man younger than 45 in good health and CMV-seropositive.

V usage is TRBV5-1 and J usage is TRBJ1-1; 12 nucleotides line up with TRBD1. CDR1 is SGHRS and CDR2 is YFSETQ in the germline V gene. The CDR3 has 17 amino acids. Germline trimming cut 4 bases from V and 4 bases from J; bases unmatched to any gene: 11. In DNA form, the CDR3 reads TGCGCCAGCAGCCCCGGGACAGGGGGCTTTTTTTCCACTGAAGCTTTCTTT. It is translated as CASSPGTGGFFSTEAFF. The full variable domain, rest sourced from reference TRBV5-1 and TRBJ1-1, is KAGVTQTPRYLIKTRGQQVTLSCSPISGHRSVSWYQQTPGQGLQFLFEYFSETQRNKGNFPGRFSGRQFSNSRSEMNVSTLELGDSALYLCASSPGTGGFFSTEAFFGQGTRLTVV.

As regards this clone: Other DNA sequences in this sample translate to the same CDR3. The chain couples TRBV6-5 to TRBJ2-4, with D possibly TRBD1 on 6 matching bases. Germline CDR1 MNHEY, CDR2 SVGAGI. Between the trimmed V and J ends, which lost 5 bases and 0 bases, there was a span of 8 bases. This CDR3 has 14 residues. This CDR3 reads CASSQQGAKNIQYF. The CDR3, as DNA: TGTGCCAGCAGTCAACAGGGAGCCAAAAACATTCAGTACTTC.

The rearrangement uses TRBV19 and TRBJ1-6; tentative D call: TRBD1 (5 bases). CDR1 and CDR2 (germline): LNHDA, SQIVND (reference sequence). This CDR3 region has 16 residues. The V and J ends lost 5 bases and 11 bases respectively, with 22 bases between them. The CDR3 DNA reads TGTGCCAGTAGTTCTGCGGCAGGGTTGATAGGGACACCCCTCCACTTT. Amino acids: CASSSAAGLIGTPLHF.

The chain carries TRBV10-3 and TRBJ1-2; 10 bases fit TRBD1. Unmatched junction bases numbered 6, after V lost 5 bases and J lost 6 bases. The CDR3 is made up of 14 amino acids. Germline V gene data show CDR1 as ENHRY and CDR2 as SYGVKD. CDR3: CAISRGQGENGYTF. DNA of the CDR3: TGTGCCATCAGTAGAGGACAGGGGGAAAATGGCTACACCTTC.

This clone was observed a single time. This sequence joins TRBV27 and TRBJ1-4, with 7 bases that match TRBD1. The CDR3 has 14 residues. Germline V gene lookup returns CDR1 MNHEY and CDR2 SMNVEV (reference sequence). The J segment lost 3 bases and the V segment lost 4 bases, leaving 2 bases of the junction unmatched. The CDR3 DNA follows: TGTGCCAGCAGTTACCAGGGGGCTAATGAAAAACTGTTTTTT. It codes for CASSYQGANEKLFF.

V usage is TRBV11-2 and J usage is TRBJ1-1; 7 nucleotides line up with TRBD1. CDR3 length equals 12 residues. With 7 bases clipped from V and 7 bases from J, the junction kept 6 bases outside the gene matches. The germline CDR1 and CDR2 sequences are SGHAT and FQNNGV. The CDR3 here is CASNHRGGEAFF. In nucleotides, the CDR3 is TGTGCCAGCAACCACAGGGGTGGTGAAGCTTTCTTT. The whole variable domain, filled in from reference TRBV11-2 and TRBJ1-1, reads EAGVAQSPRYKIIEKRQSVAFWCNPISGHATLYWYQQILGQGPKLLIQFQNNGVVDDSQLPKDRFSAERLKGVDSTLKIQPAKLEDSAVYLCASNHRGGEAFFGQGTRLTVV.

The V call is TRBV5-1, the J call TRBJ1-2, with 8 positions matching TRBD1. CDR1 SGHRS and CDR2 YFSETQ come from the germline V gene. The CDR3 has 15 amino acids. Germline trimming cut 4 bases from V and 4 bases from J; bases unmatched to any gene: 9. Written as DNA, the CDR3 is TGCGCCAGCAGCATGCGGGACAGGTCAATCTATGGCTACACCTTC. Translation: CASSMRDRSIYGYTF. Looking up the rest from reference TRBV5-1 and TRBJ1-2 gives the full variable domain: KAGVTQTPRYLIKTRGQQVTLSCSPISGHRSVSWYQQTPGQGLQFLFEYFSETQRNKGNFPGRFSGRQFSNSRSEMNVSTLELGDSALYLCASSMRDRSIYGYTFGSGTRLTVV.

The genes are TRBV11-3 and TRBJ2-3; 9 nucleotides align to TRBD1. Losses at the gene ends were 5 bases for V and 0 bases for J; bases not matched to a gene: 9. The CDR3 is made up of 17 amino acids. Germline CDR1 reads SGHNT; CDR2 reads YENEEA. Written as DNA, the CDR3 is TGTGCCAGCAGCGAAAACAGGGGGCTGTCTAGCACAGATACGCAGTATTTT. Protein sequence: CASSENRGLSSTDTQYF.

About this clone: Mismatch with germline at one junction end may stem from a read error. This chain uses TRBV11-2 with TRBJ2-6, with a tentative D call TRBD1 (7 bases). The germline CDR1 and CDR2 sequences are SGHAT and FQNNGV. The CDR3 sequence is 17 residues long. The CDR3 bases are TGTGCCAGCAGTCCGATTGGGGGGCGCAGGGGGGCCAACGGCCTGACTTTC. Protein product: CASSPIGGRRGANGLTF.

This clone has just a few counts. The J gene is TRBJ1-2, the V gene TRBV6-1; no definite D call. The CDR3 runs to 15 residues. Per the germline V gene, CDR1 is MNHNS and CDR2 is SASEGT. The V end was cut by 4 bases, the J end by 6 bases, with 18 bases between. CDR3 region: CASSGEAANVDGYTF. As DNA, the CDR3 is TGTGCCAGCAGTGGGGAGGCAGCCAACGTCGATGGCTACACCTTC.

The count of this clone is one. The chain recombines TRBV5-5 with TRBJ2-5; 7 bases agree with TRBD1. Per germline, CDR1 SGHKS and CDR2 YYEKEE (reference sequence). The CDR3 consists of 14 residues. The J segment lost 2 bases and the V segment lost 2 bases, leaving 3 bases of the junction unmatched. CDR3 DNA: TGTGCCAGCAGCTTACAGGGGTTACAAGAGACCCAGTACTTC. Its protein is CASSLQGLQETQYF.

The V and J genes are TRBV10-3 and TRBJ1-2; 7 nucleotides match TRBD1. The CDR3 length is 15 residues. Losses at the gene ends were 8 bases for V and 7 bases for J; bases not matched to a gene: 16. CDR1 is ENHRY, CDR2 SYGVKD, per germline. The CDR3 sequence: CAIRSSTGDISGYTF. In DNA form, the CDR3 reads TGTGCCATCCGGTCGTCAACAGGGGACATCAGTGGCTACACCTTC.

The chain is built from TRBV30 and TRBJ1-1; maybe TRBD1 (5 bases). Trimming pared 8 bases from V and 4 bases from J, leaving 11 bases between. This CDR3 has 11 residues. The V gene's germline CDR1 is GTSNPN and CDR2 SVGIG (reference sequence). CDR3 region: CAGRQRTEAFF. CDR3 nucleotide sequence: TGTGCCGGAAGACAGCGCACTGAAGCTTTCTTT.

The rearrangement uses TRBV4-1 and TRBJ1-5; no clear D gene. V lost 4 bases to trimming and J lost 7 bases, with 11 bases between them. CDR3 length: 13 amino acids. From germline, CDR1 is MGHRA and CDR2 YSYEKL. CDR3 nucleotides: TGCGCCAGCAGCCCGCGTCACCCCCAGCCCCAGCATTTT. Translating it yields CASSPRHPQPQHF.

J is TRBJ1-2 and V is TRBV19; D ambiguous. Germline lookup yields CDR1 LNHDA and CDR2 SQIVND (reference sequence). V was clipped by 6 bases and J by 9 bases, with 14 bases between them. The CDR3 spans 12 residues. CDR3 loop: CASSPLPGSYTF. In DNA, the CDR3 is TGTGCCAGTAGCCCTCTCCCGGGAAGCTACACCTTC.

The rearrangement uses TRBV7-9 and TRBJ1-6, with 8 bases identical to TRBD1. The CDR3 loop spans 13 amino acids. V trimming: 5 bases; J trimming: 11 bases; junction bases outside the gene matches: 5. Germline V gene data show CDR1 as SEHNR and CDR2 as FQNEAQ (reference sequence). The CDR3 DNA is TGTGCCAGCAGCCCGACGACAGGGGCACCCCTCCACTTT. This codes for CASSPTTGAPLHF.

The chain is built from TRBV30 and TRBJ2-5; weak D call: TRBD2 (6 bases). V shed 5 bases and J shed 3 bases, with 16 bases lying between them. Germline V gene data show CDR1 as GTSNPN and CDR2 as SVGIG (reference sequence). The CDR3 has 14 residues. CDR3 residues: CAWGPGGAEETQYF. CDR3 nucleotides: TGTGCCTGGGGCCCAGGAGGGGCTGAAGAGACCCAGTACTTC.

This chain uses TRBV19 with TRBJ2-5, with D possibly being TRBD2 (5 bases). Trimming removed 0 bases from V and 1 base from J, with 15 bases in between. The CDR3 length is 17 residues. Germline CDR1 reads LNHDA; CDR2 reads SQIVND (reference sequence). The DNA for the CDR3 is TGTGCCAGTAGTATAGATCGCATCGGGGAATCCCAAGAGACCCAGTACTTC. Its translation is CASSIDRIGESQETQYF. Looking up the rest from reference TRBV19 and TRBJ2-5 gives the full variable domain: DGGITQSPKYLFRKEGQNVTLSCEQNLNHDAMYWYRQDPGQGLRLIYYSQIVNDFQKGDIAEGYSVSREKKESFPLTVTSAQKNPTAFYLCASSIDRIGESQETQYFGPGTRLLVL.

This clone was recorded once. The chain links TRBV13 to TRBJ1-2; D is uncertain. Germline-derived CDR1 and CDR2 are PRHDT and FYEKMQ (reference sequence). The germline V and J ends were trimmed by 5 bases and 8 bases, with 18 bases remaining between them. This CDR3 comprises 14 residues. CDR3 amino acids: CASSPSLGGPGYTF. The CDR3 bases are TGTGCCAGCAGCCCATCGCTCGGAGGTCCGGGCTACACCTTC.

V is TRBV11-3 and J is TRBJ2-5, with TRBD2 matching 7 bases. The last part of the DNA fits TRBJ2-7 better; the J call may be wrong. Looked up from germline, CDR1 is SGHNT and CDR2 is YENEEA. The CDR3 covers 13 residues. CDR3 sequence (DNA): TGTGCCAGCAGCTTAGAGCGGGGGTACGAGCAGTACTTC. This gives the protein CASSLERGYEQYF.

The CDR3 DNA is TGTGCCAGCAGTTACCAACAGAACACTGAAGCTTTCTTT. This encodes CASSYQQNTEAFF. The chain is built from TRBV7-9 and TRBJ1-1; D is undetermined. This CDR3 region has 13 residues. V was cut by 6 bases and J by 1 base, with 9 bases left in between. CDR1 SEHNR and CDR2 FQNEAQ come from the germline V gene (reference sequence).

J is TRBJ2-5 and V is TRBV11-3, with 8 positions matching TRBD2. The CDR3 consists of 14 residues. In germline, CDR1 is SGHNT, CDR2 YENEEA. The V segment lost 5 bases and the J segment 5 bases; nucleotides outside the gene matches: 7. The CDR3 here is CASSRVSGAETQYF. The CDR3 nucleotides read TGTGCCAGCAGCCGAGTTAGCGGGGCCGAGACCCAGTACTTC.

V and J are TRBV5-8 and TRBJ1-1; D gene uncertain. Trimming cost V 4 bases and J 4 bases, with 11 bases left between them. The CDR3 extends over 13 amino acids. Germline V gives CDR1 SGHTS, CDR2 YDEGEE. CDR3 residues: CASSRRTFTEAFF. The CDR3 DNA follows: TGTGCCAGCAGCCGGAGGACGTTCACTGAAGCTTTCTTT.

The V call is TRBV6-1, the J call TRBJ1-5, with D possibly being TRBD1 (6 bases). Germline lookup yields CDR1 MNHNS and CDR2 SASEGT. Trimming took off 3 bases at V and 6 bases at J, with 15 bases between the two ends. The CDR3 runs 15 residues. The CDR3 DNA follows: TGTGCCAGCAGTGACTCGGGGGGCGCGACTCAGCCCCAGCATTTT. Its protein product is CASSDSGGATQPQHF.

V is TRBV30 and J is TRBJ1-1; TRBD1 agrees at 7 bases. The CDR3 contains 13 residues. Germline values: CDR1 GTSNPN, CDR2 SVGIG (reference sequence). Trimming at V came to 5 bases and at J to 0 bases, leaving 3 bases not matched to a gene. The CDR3 region is CAWQGQLNTEAFF. The CDR3 region has the DNA TGTGCCTGGCAGGGACAGTTGAACACTGAAGCTTTCTTT.

As DNA, the CDR3 is TGTGCCAGCAGCGTTTCCCTTACCCGCACAGGGACAGGGGTTTACAATGAGCAGTTCTTC. This translates into CASSVSLTRTGTGVYNEQFF. This chain joins TRBV9 and TRBJ2-1; 10 nucleotides match TRBD1. This CDR3 spans 20 amino acids. V lost 2 bases to trimming and J lost 4 bases; unmatched junction nucleotides: 18. The germline V gene encodes CDR1 SGDLS and CDR2 YYNGEE.

The rearrangement uses TRBV29-1 and TRBJ2-3; D call uncertain. Between the trimmed V and J ends, which lost 3 bases and 0 bases, there was a span of 10 bases. CDR3 length: 14 amino acids. Germline lookup yields CDR1 SQVTM and CDR2 ANQGSEA. CDR3 sequence: CSVDGARSTDTQYF. The CDR3, as DNA: TGCAGCGTTGATGGTGCGAGAAGCACAGATACGCAGTATTTT.

This chain links TRBV7-9 with TRBJ2-4; the match to TRBD1 covers 9 bases. The CDR3 extends over 16 amino acids. Germline V gene sequence: CDR1 SEHNR, CDR2 FQNEAQ (reference sequence). V dropped 4 bases and J dropped 3; count of bases not matched to a gene: 7. CDR3 residues: CASSSGGQGFKNIQYF. The DNA of the CDR3 is TGTGCCAGCAGCTCCGGGGGACAGGGCTTCAAAAACATTCAGTACTTC.